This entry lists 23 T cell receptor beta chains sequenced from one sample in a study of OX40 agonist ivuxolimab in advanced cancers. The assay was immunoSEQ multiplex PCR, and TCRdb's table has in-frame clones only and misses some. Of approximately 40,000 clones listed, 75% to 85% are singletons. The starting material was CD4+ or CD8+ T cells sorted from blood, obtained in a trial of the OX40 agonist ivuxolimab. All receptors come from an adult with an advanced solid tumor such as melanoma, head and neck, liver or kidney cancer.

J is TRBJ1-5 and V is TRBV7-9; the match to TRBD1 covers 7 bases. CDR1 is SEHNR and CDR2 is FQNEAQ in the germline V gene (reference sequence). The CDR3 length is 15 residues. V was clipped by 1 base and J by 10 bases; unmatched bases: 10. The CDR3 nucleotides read TGTGCCAGCAGCTTAGAAGGGGCCAGGGGGAGCCCCCAGCATTTT. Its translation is CASSLEGARGSPQHF.

DNA of the CDR3: TGTGCCAGCAGCTTTTGGACAGGGGAGAACACTGAAGCTTTCTTT. This gives the protein CASSFWTGENTEAFF. J is TRBJ1-1 and V is TRBV7-8, with 9 positions matching TRBD1. The germline CDR1 and CDR2 sequences are SGHVS and FQNEAQ. CDR3 size: 15 residues. Germline trimming cut 3 bases from V and 1 base from J; bases unmatched to any gene: 3.

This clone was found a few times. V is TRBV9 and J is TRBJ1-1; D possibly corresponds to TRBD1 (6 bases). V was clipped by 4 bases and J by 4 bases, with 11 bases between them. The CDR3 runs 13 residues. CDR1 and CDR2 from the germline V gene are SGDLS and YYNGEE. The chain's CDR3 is CASSLQGSTEAFF. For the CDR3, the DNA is TGTGCCAGCAGCCTACAGGGCTCCACTGAAGCTTTCTTT.

CDR3 DNA sequence: TGTGCCAGCAGGATGGACAGGGGCGTGAGGAGCAATCAGCCCCAGCATTTT. This sequence encodes CASRMDRGVRSNQPQHF. The rearrangement uses TRBV2 and TRBJ1-5; 9 bases match TRBD1. V dropped 6 bases and J dropped 1; count of bases not matched to a gene: 10. Germline V CDR1 and CDR2: SNHLY, FYNNEI. This CDR3 is built from 17 residues.

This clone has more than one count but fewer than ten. CDR3 nucleotide sequence: TGTGCCAGCAGCTTAGAAGGGGTTGCCACCGGGGAGCTGTTTTTT. It codes for CASSLEGVATGELFF. V is TRBV11-3 and J is TRBJ2-2, with D tentatively TRBD1 (5 bases). Trimming pared 0 bases from V and 4 bases from J, leaving 9 bases between. CDR1 and CDR2 from the germline V gene are SGHNT and YENEEA. The CDR3 runs to 15 residues. The whole variable domain, remainder taken from reference TRBV11-3 and TRBJ2-2, is EAGVVQSPRYKIIEKKQPVAFWCNPISGHNTLYWYLQNLGQGPELLIRYENEEAVDDSQLPKDRFSAERLKGVDSTLKIQPAELGDSAVYLCASSLEGVATGELFFGEGSRLTVL.

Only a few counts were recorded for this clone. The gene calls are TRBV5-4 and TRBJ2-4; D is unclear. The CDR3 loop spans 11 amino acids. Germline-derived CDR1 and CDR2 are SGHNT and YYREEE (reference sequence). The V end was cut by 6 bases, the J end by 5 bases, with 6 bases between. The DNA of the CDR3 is TGTGCCAGCACTAGTCAAAACATTCAGTACTTC. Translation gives CASTSQNIQYF. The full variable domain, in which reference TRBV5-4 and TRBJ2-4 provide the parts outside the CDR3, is ETGVTQSPTHLIKTRGQQVTLRCSSQSGHNTVSWYQQALGQGPQFIFQYYREEENGRGNFPPRFSGLQFPNYSSELNVNALELDDSALYLCASTSQNIQYFGAGTRLSVL.

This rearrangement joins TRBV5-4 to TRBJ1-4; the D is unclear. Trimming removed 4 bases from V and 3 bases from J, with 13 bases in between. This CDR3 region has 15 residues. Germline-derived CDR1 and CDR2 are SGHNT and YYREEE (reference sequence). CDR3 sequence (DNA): TGTGCCAGCAGCGTGCGGGAATTAGCTAATGAAAAACTGTTTTTT. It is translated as CASSVRELANEKLFF.

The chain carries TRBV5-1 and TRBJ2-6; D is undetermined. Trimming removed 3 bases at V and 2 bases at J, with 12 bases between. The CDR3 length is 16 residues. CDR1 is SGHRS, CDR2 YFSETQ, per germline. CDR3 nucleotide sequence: TGCGCCAGCAGCTGGGTCCAGGTTGCTGGGGCCAACGTCCTGACTTTC. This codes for CASSWVQVAGANVLTF. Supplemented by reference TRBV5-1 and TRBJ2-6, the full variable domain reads KAGVTQTPRYLIKTRGQQVTLSCSPISGHRSVSWYQQTPGQGLQFLFEYFSETQRNKGNFPGRFSGRQFSNSRSEMNVSTLELGDSALYLCASSWVQVAGANVLTFGAGSRLTVL.

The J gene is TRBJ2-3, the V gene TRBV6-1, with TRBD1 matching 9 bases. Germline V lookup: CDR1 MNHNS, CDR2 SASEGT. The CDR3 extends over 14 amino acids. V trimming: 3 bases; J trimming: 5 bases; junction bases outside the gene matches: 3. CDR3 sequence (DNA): TGTGCCAGCAGTGACGGGACAGGGATAGATACGCAGTATTTT. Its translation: CASSDGTGIDTQYF.

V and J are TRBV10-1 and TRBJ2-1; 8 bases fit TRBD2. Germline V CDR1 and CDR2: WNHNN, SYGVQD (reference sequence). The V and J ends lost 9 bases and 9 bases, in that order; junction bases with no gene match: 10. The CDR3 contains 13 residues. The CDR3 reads CASSKAGVSEQFF. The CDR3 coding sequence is TGCGCCAGTTCAAAAGCGGGAGTAAGTGAGCAGTTCTTC.

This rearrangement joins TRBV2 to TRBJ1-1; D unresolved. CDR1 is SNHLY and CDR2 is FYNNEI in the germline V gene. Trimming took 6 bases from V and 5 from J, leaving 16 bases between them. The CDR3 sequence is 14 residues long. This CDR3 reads CASRLQGASTEAFF. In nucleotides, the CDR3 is TGTGCCAGCAGGTTACAAGGAGCGAGTACTGAAGCTTTCTTT.

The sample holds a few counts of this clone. As DNA, the CDR3 is TGTGCCAGCTCACCACAGGCCCATGAGCAGTTCTTC. Translating gives CASSPQAHEQFF. The chain uses TRBV18 and TRBJ2-1; no reliable D call. V shed 1 base and J shed 8 bases, with 6 bases lying between them. The CDR3 is made up of 12 amino acids. The germline CDR1 and CDR2 sequences are KGHSH and LQKENI.

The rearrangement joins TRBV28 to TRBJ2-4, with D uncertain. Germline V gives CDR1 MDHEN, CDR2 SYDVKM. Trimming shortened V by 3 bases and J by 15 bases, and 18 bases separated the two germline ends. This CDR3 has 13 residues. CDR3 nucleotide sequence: TGTGCCAGCAGTTTGAGGTCCGCTGGTACTTGGTACTTC. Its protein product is CASSLRSAGTWYF.

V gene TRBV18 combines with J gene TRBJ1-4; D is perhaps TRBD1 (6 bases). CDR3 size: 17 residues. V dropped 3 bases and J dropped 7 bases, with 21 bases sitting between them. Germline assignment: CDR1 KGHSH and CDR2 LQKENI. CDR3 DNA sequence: TGTGCCAGCTCACCGGGTCCCAGGGGCCGCGGAGGTGAAAAACTGTTTTTT. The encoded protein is CASSPGPRGRGGEKLFF.

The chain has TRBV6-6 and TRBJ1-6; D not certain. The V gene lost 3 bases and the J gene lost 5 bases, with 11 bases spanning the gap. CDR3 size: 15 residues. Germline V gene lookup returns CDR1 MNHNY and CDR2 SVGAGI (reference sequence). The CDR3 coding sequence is TGTGCCAGCAGTTATCTAACGGCGAATAATTCACCCCTCCACTTT. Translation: CASSYLTANNSPLHF.

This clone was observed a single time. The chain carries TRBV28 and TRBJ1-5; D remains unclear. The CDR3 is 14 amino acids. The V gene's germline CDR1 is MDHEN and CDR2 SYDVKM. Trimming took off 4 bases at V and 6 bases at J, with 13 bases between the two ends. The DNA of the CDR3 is TGTGCCAGCAGTTCAGTAGAGGGATTTCAGCCCCAGCATTTT. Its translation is CASSSVEGFQPQHF.

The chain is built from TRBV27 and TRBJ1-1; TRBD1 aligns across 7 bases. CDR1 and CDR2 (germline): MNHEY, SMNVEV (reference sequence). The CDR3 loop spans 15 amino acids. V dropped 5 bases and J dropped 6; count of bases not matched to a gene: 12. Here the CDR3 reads CASSALDRDGAEAFF. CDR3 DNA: TGTGCCAGCAGTGCCCTAGACAGGGACGGCGCTGAAGCTTTCTTT.

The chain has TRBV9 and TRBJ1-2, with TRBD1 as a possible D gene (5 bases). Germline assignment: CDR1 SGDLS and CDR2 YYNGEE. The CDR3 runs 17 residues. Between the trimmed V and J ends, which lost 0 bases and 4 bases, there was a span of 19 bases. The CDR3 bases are TGTGCCAGCAGCGTAGAGGCCGGGACGGCAAGTGGCTATGGCTACACCTTC. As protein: CASSVEAGTASGYGYTF.

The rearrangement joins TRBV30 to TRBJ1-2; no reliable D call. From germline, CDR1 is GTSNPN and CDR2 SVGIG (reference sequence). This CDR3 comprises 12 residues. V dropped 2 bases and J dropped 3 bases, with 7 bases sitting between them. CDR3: CAWSNAHYGYTF. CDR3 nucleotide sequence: TGTGCCTGGAGTAACGCGCACTATGGCTACACCTTC. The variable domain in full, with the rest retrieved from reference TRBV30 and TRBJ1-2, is SQTIHQWPATLVQPVGSPLSLECTVEGTSNPNLYWYRQAAGRGLQLLFYSVGIGQISSEVPQNLSASRPQDRQFILSSKKLLLSDSGFYLCAWSNAHYGYTFGSGTRLTVV.

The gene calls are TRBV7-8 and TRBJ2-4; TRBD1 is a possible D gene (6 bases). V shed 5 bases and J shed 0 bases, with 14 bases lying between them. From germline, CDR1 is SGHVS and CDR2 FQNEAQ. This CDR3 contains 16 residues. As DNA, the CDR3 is TGTGCCAGCAGCCGAGGACAGTTACTAGCCAAAAACATTCAGTACTTC. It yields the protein CASSRGQLLAKNIQYF.

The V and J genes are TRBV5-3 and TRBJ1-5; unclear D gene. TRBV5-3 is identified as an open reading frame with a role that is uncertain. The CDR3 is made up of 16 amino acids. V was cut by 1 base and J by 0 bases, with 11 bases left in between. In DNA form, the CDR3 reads TGTGCCAGAAGCTTGTCGCAGACCCTTAGCAATCAGCCCCAGCATTTT. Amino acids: CARSLSQTLSNQPQHF.

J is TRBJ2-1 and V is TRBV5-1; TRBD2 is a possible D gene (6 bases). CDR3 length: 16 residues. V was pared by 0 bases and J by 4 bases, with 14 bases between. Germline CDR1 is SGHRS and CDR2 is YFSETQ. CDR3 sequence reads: CASSLDPAGTYNEQFF. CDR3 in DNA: TGCGCCAGCAGCTTGGATCCAGCGGGCACATACAATGAGCAGTTCTTC.

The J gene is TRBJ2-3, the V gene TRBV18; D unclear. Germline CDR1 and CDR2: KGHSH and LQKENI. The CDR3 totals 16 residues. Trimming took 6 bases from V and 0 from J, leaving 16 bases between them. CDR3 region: CASSHRTVGSTDTQYF. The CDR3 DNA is TGTGCCAGCTCTCATAGGACCGTAGGGAGCACAGATACGCAGTATTTT.